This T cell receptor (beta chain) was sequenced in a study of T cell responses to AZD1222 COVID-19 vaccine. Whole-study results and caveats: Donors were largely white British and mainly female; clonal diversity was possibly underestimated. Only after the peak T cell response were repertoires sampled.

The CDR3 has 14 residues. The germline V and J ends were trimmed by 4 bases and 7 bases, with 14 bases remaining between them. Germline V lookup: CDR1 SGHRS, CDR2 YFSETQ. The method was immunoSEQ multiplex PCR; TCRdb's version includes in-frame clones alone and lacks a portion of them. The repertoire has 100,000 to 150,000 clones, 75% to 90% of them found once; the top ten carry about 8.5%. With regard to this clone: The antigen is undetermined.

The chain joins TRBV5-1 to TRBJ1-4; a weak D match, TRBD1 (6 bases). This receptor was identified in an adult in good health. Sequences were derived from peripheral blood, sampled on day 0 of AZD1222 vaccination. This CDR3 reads CASSGGYQGEKLFF. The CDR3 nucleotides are TGCGCCAGCAGCGGGGGCTACCAGGGTGAAAAACTGTTTTTT.